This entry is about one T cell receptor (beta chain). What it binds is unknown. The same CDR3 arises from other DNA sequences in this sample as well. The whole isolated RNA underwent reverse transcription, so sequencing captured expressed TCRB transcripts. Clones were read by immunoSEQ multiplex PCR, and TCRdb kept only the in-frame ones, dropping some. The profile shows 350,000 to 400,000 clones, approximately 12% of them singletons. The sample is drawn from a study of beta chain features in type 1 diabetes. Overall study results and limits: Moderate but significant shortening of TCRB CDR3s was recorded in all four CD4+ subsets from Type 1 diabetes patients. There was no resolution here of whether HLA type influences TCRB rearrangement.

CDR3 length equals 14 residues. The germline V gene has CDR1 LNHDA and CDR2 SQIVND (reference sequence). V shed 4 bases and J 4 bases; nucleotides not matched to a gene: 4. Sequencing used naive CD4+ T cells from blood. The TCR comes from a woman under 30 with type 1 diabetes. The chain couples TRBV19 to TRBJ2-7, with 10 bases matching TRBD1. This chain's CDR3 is CASSTGTGVYEQYF. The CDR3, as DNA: TGTGCCAGTAGTACCGGGACAGGGGTTTACGAGCAGTACTTC.